This passage covers 21 T cell receptor beta chains from one sample sequenced in a study of blood T cell repertoires in COVID-19 (dated by TCRdb to between 2020 and 2021). Libraries came from the immunoSEQ multiplex PCR assay. Entries here come from immuneACCESS through TCRdb and include only in-frame sequences with V and J called. Some clones fail to appear in such tables; in the studies checked, an unresolved V gene covers under half of the shortfall, and the cause of the remainder is unknown. In all, the sample holds 200,000 or so clones, and about 84% of those were seen once. Approximately 1.8% of the sample goes to the ten largest clones. Sample: PBMCs or T cells enriched from blood (not recorded which). The receptor set was obtained from a man between 60 and 75 years old who had recovered from COVID-19.

The rearrangement uses TRBV6-5 and TRBJ2-7; TRBD1 is a possible D gene (5 bases). Per the germline V gene, CDR1 is MNHEY and CDR2 is SVGAGI. V was cut by 0 bases and J by 7 bases, with 10 bases left in between. The CDR3 has 13 residues. The CDR3 spells CASSYSTREEQYF. CDR3 sequence (DNA): TGTGCCAGCAGTTACTCGACCAGGGAAGAGCAGTACTTC.

This chain uses TRBV7-2 with TRBJ1-6, with 8 bases lining up with TRBD1. The CDR3 length is 15 residues. The trim removed 5 bases at V and 8 bases at J, leaving 8 bases unmatched. Germline CDR1 reads SGHTA; CDR2 reads FQGNSA. The CDR3 is CASSPGTGNYSPLHF. CDR3 coding DNA: TGTGCCAGCAGCCCGGGGACAGGCAACTATTCACCCCTCCACTTT.

The rearrangement links TRBV5-6 to TRBJ1-1; D remains ambiguous. V lost 3 bases and J lost 4, with 19 bases in between. This CDR3 has 16 amino acids. The germline gives CDR1 SGHDT, CDR2 YYEEEE. The CDR3: CASSSPEELRGTEAFF. DNA for the CDR3: TGTGCCAGCAGCTCGCCAGAGGAGTTGAGAGGCACTGAAGCTTTCTTT.

The gene calls are TRBV29-1 and TRBJ2-7, with D unclear. V was shortened by 4 bases and J by 2 bases, with 12 bases between the two germline ends. The CDR3 runs 13 residues. Germline V gene sequence: CDR1 SQVTM, CDR2 ANQGSEA. Here the CDR3 DNA reads TGCAGCGTTGTAGGCAGACTTACCTACGAGCAGTACTTC. It is translated as CSVVGRLTYEQYF.

This rearrangement joins TRBV18 to TRBJ1-2, with D maybe TRBD1 (5 bases). This CDR3 is built from 15 residues. The germline V gene encodes CDR1 KGHSH and CDR2 LQKENI. Trimming removed 5 bases from V and 3 bases from J, with 16 bases in between. The CDR3 reads CASSDQLGPDYGYTF. DNA for the CDR3: TGTGCCAGCTCAGACCAGTTGGGGCCTGACTATGGCTACACCTTC.

This rearrangement joins TRBV6-5 to TRBJ1-1; the D gene is possibly TRBD1 (5 bases). There are 15 residues in the CDR3. Per the germline V gene, CDR1 is MNHEY and CDR2 is SVGAGI. V lost 2 bases and J lost 0, with 10 bases in between. Here the CDR3 reads CASSYQGVVNTEAFF. The CDR3 DNA sequence: TGTGCCAGCAGTTACCAAGGGGTGGTGAACACTGAAGCTTTCTTT.

The CDR3: CASRRTGGGEAFF. The CDR3 DNA reads as TGTGCCAGCAGACGGACAGGGGGCGGTGAAGCTTTCTTT. This chain joins TRBV7-3 and TRBJ1-1; 11 nucleotides agree with TRBD1. This CDR3 comprises 13 residues. The germline V gene has CDR1 SGHTA and CDR2 FQGTGA. Trimming cost V 6 bases and J 7 bases; bases outside gene matches: 4.

V gene TRBV14 combines with J gene TRBJ2-1; 8 bases match TRBD1. CDR3 length: 16 amino acids. V shed 3 bases, J shed 8 bases, and the junction held 12 bases outside the gene matches. Germline V CDR1 and CDR2: SGHDN, FVKESK. The CDR3 here is CASSHLKTGGRDEQFF. The CDR3, as DNA: TGTGCCAGCAGCCACCTGAAAACAGGGGGACGCGATGAGCAGTTCTTC.

The V and J genes are TRBV30 and TRBJ2-5; TRBD2 aligns across 9 bases. CDR1 is GTSNPN, CDR2 SVGIG, per germline (reference sequence). This CDR3 has 13 residues. V lost 0 bases and J lost 7; bases outside the gene matches: 3. The chain's CDR3 is CAWSVGSGRTQYF. CDR3 bases: TGTGCCTGGAGTGTAGGTAGCGGGAGGACCCAGTACTTC.

This clone was seen once. The chain couples TRBV5-5 to TRBJ2-1; 7 nucleotides align to TRBD1. Germline values: CDR1 SGHKS, CDR2 YYEKEE (reference sequence). This CDR3 spans 17 amino acids. Trimming removed 0 bases from V and 2 bases from J; junction bases left unmatched: 8. The CDR3 DNA sequence: TGTGCCAGCAGCTTGGATATTTGGCAGGGGGCCTACAATGAGCAGTTCTTC. As protein: CASSLDIWQGAYNEQFF.

The chain has TRBV2 and TRBJ1-1; D is possibly TRBD1 (5 bases). Trimming cost V 4 bases and J 12 bases, with 15 bases left between them. CDR3 length: 12 residues. The germline V gene has CDR1 SNHLY and CDR2 FYNNEI. The CDR3 DNA follows: TGTGCCAGCAGTGGACAGACCGAACCTCCTTTCTTT. Encoded protein: CASSGQTEPPFF. The full variable domain, in which reference TRBV2 and TRBJ1-1 provide the parts outside the CDR3, is EPEVTQTPSHQVTQMGQEVILRCVPISNHLYFYWYRQILGQKVEFLVSFYNNEISEKSEIFDDQFSVERPDGSNFTLKIRSTKLEDSAMYFCASSGQTEPPFFGQGTRLTVV.

The chain uses TRBV14 and TRBJ2-7; 7 bases align to TRBD1. Germline values: CDR1 SGHDN, CDR2 FVKESK. V gave up 1 base and J gave up 2 bases; unmatched junction bases: 2. This CDR3 region has 14 residues. CDR3 sequence: CASSQGTGPYEQYF. The CDR3 DNA sequence: TGTGCCAGCAGCCAAGGGACAGGTCCCTACGAGCAGTACTTC.

This clone was detected once. This sequence joins TRBV14 and TRBJ1-2, with D perhaps matching TRBD1 (6 bases). The CDR3 is 15 residues long. V was trimmed by 5 bases and J by 4 bases, leaving 17 bases between them. CDR1 is SGHDN and CDR2 is FVKESK in the germline V gene. CDR3 region: CASSGRDTFPYGYTF. In DNA form, the CDR3 reads TGTGCCAGCAGCGGCCGGGACACCTTCCCCTATGGCTACACCTTC.

The chain carries TRBV5-1 and TRBJ2-2, with 8 bases that match TRBD1. The CDR3 is 14 residues long. V was clipped by 7 bases and J by 3 bases; unmatched bases: 5. Per the germline V gene, CDR1 is SGHRS and CDR2 is YFSETQ. CDR3 loop: CASGLTGDTGELFF. The CDR3 DNA sequence: TGCGCCAGCGGACTGACAGGGGACACCGGGGAGCTGTTTTTT.

J is TRBJ1-6 and V is TRBV6-5; 7 bases align to TRBD1. The trim removed 5 bases at V and 7 bases at J, leaving 5 bases unmatched. The length of the CDR3 is 14 residues. Germline V gene lookup returns CDR1 MNHEY and CDR2 SVGAGI. The CDR3 protein is CASSRQGVNSPLHF. As DNA, the CDR3 is TGTGCCAGCAGTCGACAGGGAGTAAATTCACCCCTCCACTTT.

This chain uses TRBV11-3 with TRBJ1-4; tentatively, D is TRBD1 (5 bases). This CDR3 is 15 amino acids long. Trimming cost V 5 bases and J 4 bases, with 14 bases left between them. CDR1 and CDR2 (germline): SGHNT, YENEEA. The CDR3 here is CASSGRRGDNEKLFF. CDR3 coding DNA: TGTGCCAGCAGCGGGCGGAGGGGAGATAATGAAAAACTGTTTTTT.

The J gene is TRBJ1-6, the V gene TRBV4-3, with a possible D match to TRBD1 (5 bases). CDR3 length: 15 residues. Looked up from germline, CDR1 is LGHNA and CDR2 is YSLEER. V dropped 0 bases and J dropped 14 bases, with 17 bases sitting between them. The CDR3 DNA reads TGCGCCAGCAGCCAAGATCGGGGCGGGGCGAGGGCCCTCCACTTT. Translated: CASSQDRGGARALHF.

The chain employs TRBV7-9 and TRBJ1-6; D remains ambiguous. The germline V gene has CDR1 SEHNR and CDR2 FQNEAQ (reference sequence). The CDR3 extends over 15 amino acids. V was trimmed by 8 bases and J by 9 bases, leaving 20 bases between them. In DNA form, the CDR3 reads TGTGCCAGCCCAAGTCAGGAGGGCGCAGGTTCACCCCTCCACTTT. Amino acids: CASPSQEGAGSPLHF.

This chain uses TRBV14 with TRBJ2-7; TRBD1 might be the D (5 bases). The V gene's germline CDR1 is SGHDN and CDR2 FVKESK. Trimming pared 2 bases from V and 3 bases from J, leaving 11 bases between. The CDR3 is made up of 14 amino acids. The CDR3 coding sequence is TGTGCCAGCAGCCAATGGCAGGGTAGCTACGAGCAGTACTTC. Translation: CASSQWQGSYEQYF.

This clone was counted between two and nine times. The J gene is TRBJ1-1, the V gene TRBV24-1; D possibly corresponds to TRBD1 (5 bases). CDR1 and CDR2 (germline): KGHDR, SFDVKD. Trimming took 7 bases from V and 0 from J, leaving 26 bases between them. This CDR3 has 19 residues. CDR3 in DNA: TGTGCCACCAGACGGGACTTTTATACAGGAAACATGATGAACACTGAAGCTTTCTTT. Protein sequence: CATRRDFYTGNMMNTEAFF.

The table lists this clone with a few counts. The chain has TRBV2 and TRBJ2-2, with 7 bases aligning to TRBD1. Germline values: CDR1 SNHLY, CDR2 FYNNEI. The CDR3 is made up of 15 amino acids. The V gene end was trimmed by 7 bases and the J gene end by 5 bases; junction bases not matched to a gene: 10. CDR3 sequence (DNA): TGTGCCAGCAAGAGTAACAGGGGCGATACCGGGGAGCTGTTTTTT. Amino acid sequence: CASKSNRGDTGELFF. Drawing the rest from reference TRBV2 and TRBJ2-2, the complete variable domain is EPEVTQTPSHQVTQMGQEVILRCVPISNHLYFYWYRQILGQKVEFLVSFYNNEISEKSEIFDDQFSVERPDGSNFTLKIRSTKLEDSAMYFCASKSNRGDTGELFFGEGSRLTVL.